The source of this T cell receptor (beta chain) is a study of T cells in Graves' hyperthyroidism and ophthalmopathy (dated by TCRdb to about 2019). Context from the whole study: Peripheral blood samples were taken at the time of initial diagnosis, prior to any treatment. To identify TCR V-J signatures that set the groups apart, the researchers used a discovery cohort of about a hundred patients, made up of 40 to 45 with Graves' ophthalmopathy and some 56 with stable Graves' hyperthyroidism. Prospective prediction of ophthalmopathy was tested in an independent validation cohort of 18 to 20 hyperthyroidism patients and roughly 16 patients who later progressed to ophthalmopathy. For training and testing, the 100 patients in the discovery cohort were randomly divided in a 7:3 ratio. Thyroid tissue and blood T-cell repertoires from six Graves' hyperthyroidism patients were also compared in the study. Once sampling was done, hyperthyroidism patients were given methimazole at a starting dose of 30 mg daily, whereas ophthalmopathy patients were given high-dose intravenous methylprednisolone. The paper describes TCR Vbeta CDR3 sequencing of roughly 130 peripheral blood samples, made up of under 50 ophthalmopathy patients, 70 to 75 hyperthyroidism patients and roughly 17 progressor patients.

The germline V gene encodes CDR1 DFQATT and CDR2 SNEGSKA (reference sequence). The CDR3 goes from the cysteine to the phenylalanine over 14 residues. The CDR3 DNA has 42 bases and is translated from base 1. Relative to germline, V is 1 base shorter and J is 4 bases shorter, with 13 bases between their ends. What the research found in general, with its limitations: In cross-validation, a model built on a 13 V-J signature told ophthalmopathy apart from stable hyperthyroidism with approximately 90% sensitivity and 81% to 82% specificity, and in testing the same model reached 80%/75%. In validation, the model predicted progression to ophthalmopathy with about 71% sensitivity and roughly 75% specificity, a median of around 6.6 months before onset. Sample size was not statistically predetermined, and investigators were not blinded to group allocation. Most expanded thyroid clonotypes (frequency above 0.001) were also found in blood, which suggests that blood repertoires may mirror thyroid immune responses.

Stable Graves' hyperthyroidism was defined as no progression to ophthalmopathy during 18 months of follow-up. Hyperthyroidism patients were newly diagnosed, had a disease duration of under 2 months, and were aged 18 to 65 years. Exclusion was applied to patients with uncontrolled infections, other autoimmune diseases, pregnancy or lactation. Diagnoses relied on clinical symptoms, serum thyroxine and TRAb, thyroid ultrasound and orbital computed tomography. PBMCs were separated from around 9.1 ml of fresh peripheral blood using Ficoll-Paque density gradient centrifugation. Trizol reagent was used to extract total RNA, and RNA quality was then checked on an Agilent 2100 Bioanalyzer. This clonotype showed up many times. Its antigen is unknown. No base quality values were provided; no much bigger clone lies one nucleotide off. Amplification of TCR beta CDR3 regions was carried out from RNA transcripts. For the first round of RT-PCR on the TCR CDR3, the HTBI primer set was used together with the Qiagen OneStep RT-PCR kit. Libraries were constructed in a second round of multiplex PCR, after which size selection and purification were carried out. Paired-end sequencing of the libraries was performed with 100 bp reads on an Illumina HiSeq2000. Per the original workflow: SOAPnuke was used to process the raw data, throwing out any read that contained adapters or uncalled bases, had a mean Phred below 15, or lacked an exact constant-primer or identifier match. High-quality paired reads were merged using COPE v1.2.5, and each unique nucleotide sequence was defined as a clonotype. MiTCR v1.1 was used to align the clonotypes against IMGT TRBV, TRBD and TRBJ reference segments. The analysis included only V-J combinations with a frequency above 0.0001, which together covered 99% to 99.2% of the repertoires. A TCS score was defined as the ratio between F50 (clonal expansion) and ExV (chaos), using BLOSUM62-based TCRdist between CDR3 peptides within each V-J. Welch's t-statistics and random forest reduced roughly 540 V-J features to roughly 13, which were used in a naive Bayes classifier (R e1071). TCRdb took the public reads, trimmed them with fastp at Q25, ran MiXCR for clone calling and kept in-frame beta chains. Identical CDR3 proteins give one entry, which carries the most common genes and DNA. TCRdb, rather than the study authors, made the V and J calls. The sample contains a few hundred thousand distinct CDR3 sequences, around 14% of them found a single time. Around a third of the sample goes to the ten largest clones.

The chain is encoded by TRBV20-1 joined to TRBJ2-5; the D gene is possibly TRBD2, with 5 bases matching. Input material: blood. The sequence was obtained from a woman in her thirties with Graves' hyperthyroidism. The DNA sequence reads TGCAGTGCTAGAGGGCCGGACTGGACAGAGACCCAGTACTTC. Its protein product is CSARGPDWTETQYF.